This paragraph reports one T cell receptor (beta chain). Distinct nucleotide sequences in the sample also encode this CDR3. Data came from immunoSEQ multiplex PCR; TCRdb stores just in-frame clones and leaves some out. The sample carries about 1.5 million clones, approximately 98% recorded once. Germline V gene sequence: CDR1 WNHNN, CDR2 SYGVQD (reference sequence). This CDR3 spans 12 amino acids. Trimming removed 3 bases at V and 7 bases at J, with 7 bases between. The sample is drawn from a study of shared clonotypes between healthy human individuals. J is TRBJ2-1 and V is TRBV10-1; D unresolved. Sequencing was carried out using naive CD4+ T cells sorted from blood. Subset defined: CD45RA+ positively selected. This receptor was taken from a young man in good health. Here the CDR3 DNA reads TGCGCCAGCAGTGATCTGGGGAATGAGCAGTTCTTC. Protein sequence: CASSDLGNEQFF.